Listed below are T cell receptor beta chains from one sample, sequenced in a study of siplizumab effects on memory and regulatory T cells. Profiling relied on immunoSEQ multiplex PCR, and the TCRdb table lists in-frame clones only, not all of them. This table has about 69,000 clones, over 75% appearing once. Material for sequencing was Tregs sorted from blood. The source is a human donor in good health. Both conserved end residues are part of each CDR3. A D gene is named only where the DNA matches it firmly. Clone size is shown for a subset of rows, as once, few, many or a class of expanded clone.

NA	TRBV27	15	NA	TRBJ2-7	TGTGCCAGCAGTTTAATTTTCGGGAGTCTCCACGAGCAGTACTTC	CASSLIFGSLHEQYF
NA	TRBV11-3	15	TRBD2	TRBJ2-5	TGTGCCAGCAGCCCAAGCGGGGGTAGCCAAGAGACCCAGTACTTC	CASSPSGGSQETQYF
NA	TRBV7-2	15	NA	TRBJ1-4	TGTGCCAGCAGCCTCCTCCCTATGGTGGGGGAAAAACTGTTTTTT	CASSLLPMVGEKLFF
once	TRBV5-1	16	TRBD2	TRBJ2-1	TGCGCCAGCAGCTTGTTGGCGGGAGGGGGTTACAATGAGCAGTTCTTC	CASSLLAGGGYNEQFF
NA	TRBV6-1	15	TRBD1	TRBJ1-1	TGTGCCAGCAGTAAATGGACAGGGGTGAACACTGAAGCTTTCTTT	CASSKWTGVNTEAFF
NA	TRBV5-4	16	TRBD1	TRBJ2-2	TGTGCCAGCAGCCCGGGACAGCTTATTCAACTCGGGGAGCTGTTTTTT	CASSPGQLIQLGELFF
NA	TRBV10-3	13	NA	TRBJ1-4	TGTGCCATCAGTGAGTCCTTGGGAGAAAAACTGTTTTTT	CAISESLGEKLFF
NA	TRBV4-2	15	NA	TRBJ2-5	TGTGCCAGCAGCCAAGGCGGACACCTACAAGAGACCCAGTACTTC	CASSQGGHLQETQYF
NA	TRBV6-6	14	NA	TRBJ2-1	TGTGCCAGCATGGCGTCTAGCTCCTACAATGAGCAGTTCTTC	CASMASSSYNEQFF
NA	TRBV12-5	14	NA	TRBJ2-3	TGTGCTAGTGGCCCCTGGGGTGGCCGAGATACGCAGTATTTT	CASGPWGGRDTQYF
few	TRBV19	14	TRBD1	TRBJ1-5	TGTGCCAGTAGATGGGACAGTAGCAATCAGCCCCAGCATTTT	CASRWDSSNQPQHF
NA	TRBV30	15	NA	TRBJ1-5	TGTGCCTGGAGTAAGACGGCCTATAGCAATCAGCCCCAGCATTTT	CAWSKTAYSNQPQHF
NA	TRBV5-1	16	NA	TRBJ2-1	TGCGCCAGCAGCCCCCTTGGAAGGCCCTCCTACAATGAGCAGTTCTTC	CASSPLGRPSYNEQFF
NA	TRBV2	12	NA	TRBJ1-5	TGTGCCAGCACAGATAGCAATCAGCCCCAGCATTTT	CASTDSNQPQHF
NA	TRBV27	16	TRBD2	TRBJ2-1	TGTGCCAGCAGCCGCACCGGGACTAGGATGGGAAAAGAGCAGTTCTTC	CASSRTGTRMGKEQFF
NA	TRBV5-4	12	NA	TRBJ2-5	TGTGCCAGCAGCGCAATAGGGGAGACCCAGTACTTC	CASSAIGETQYF
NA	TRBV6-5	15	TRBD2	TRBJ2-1	TGTGCCAGCAGTCCCCGGGGGGGCCCTTACAATGAGCAGTTCTTC	CASSPRGGPYNEQFF
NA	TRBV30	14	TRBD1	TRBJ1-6	TGTGCCTGGAGTACGGGACAGCGGAATTCACCCCTCCACTTT	CAWSTGQRNSPLHF
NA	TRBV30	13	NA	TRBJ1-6	TGTGCCTGGCGGGACGGTAATAATTCACCCCTCCACTTT	CAWRDGNNSPLHF
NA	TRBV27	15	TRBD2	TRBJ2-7	TGTGCCAGCAGTGCTTTAGCGGGAAGAGGGGTCGAGCAGTACTTC	CASSALAGRGVEQYF
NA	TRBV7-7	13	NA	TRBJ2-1	TGTGCTAGCAGCACCGGTGTGGGCAATGAGCAGTTCTTC	CASSTGVGNEQFF
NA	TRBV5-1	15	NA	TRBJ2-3	TGCGCCAGCAGCTATCAGAAAAGGGGCACAGATACGCAGTATTTT	CASSYQKRGTDTQYF
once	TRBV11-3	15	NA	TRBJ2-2	TGTGCCAGCAGCTTAGACGGGAGGAACACCGGGGAGCTGTTTTTT	CASSLDGRNTGELFF
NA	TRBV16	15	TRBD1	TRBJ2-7	TGTGCCAGCAGCCAAGGGGCCAGGGGGCCCTACGAGCAGTACTTC	CASSQGARGPYEQYF
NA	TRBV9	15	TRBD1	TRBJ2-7	TGTGCCAGCAGCGTAACCTGGGACAGCTCCTACGAGCAGTACTTC	CASSVTWDSSYEQYF
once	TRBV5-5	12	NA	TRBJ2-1	TGTGCCAGCAGCCGCACCTACAATGAGCAGTTCTTC	CASSRTYNEQFF
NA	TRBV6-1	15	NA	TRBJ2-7	TGTGCCAGCAGGGGGGGCGCAGGGGACTCCTACGAGCAGTACTTC	CASRGGAGDSYEQYF
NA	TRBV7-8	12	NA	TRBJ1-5	TGTGCCAGCAGCCAGTCCAATCAGCCCCAGCATTTT	CASSQSNQPQHF
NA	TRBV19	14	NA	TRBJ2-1	TGTGCCAGTAGTAGCCAGAGCTCCTACAATGAGCAGTTCTTC	CASSSQSSYNEQFF
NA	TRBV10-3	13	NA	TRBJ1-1	TGTGCCATCAGTGACAGCTTGAACACTGAAGCTTTCTTT	CAISDSLNTEAFF
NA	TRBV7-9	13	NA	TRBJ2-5	TGTGCCAGCAGCTTCCAGGGGCAAGAGACCCAGTACTTC	CASSFQGQETQYF
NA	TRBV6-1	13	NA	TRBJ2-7	TGTGCCAGCACTGAGACTATGGAGTACGAGCAGTACTTC	CASTETMEYEQYF
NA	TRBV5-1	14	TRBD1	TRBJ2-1	TGCGCCAGCAGGCAGGACAGGGGCAGGAATGAGCAGTTCTTC	CASRQDRGRNEQFF
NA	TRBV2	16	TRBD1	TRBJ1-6	TGTGCCAGCAGCGAAGGGACAGGGGTCTATAATTCACCCCTCCACTTT	CASSEGTGVYNSPLHF
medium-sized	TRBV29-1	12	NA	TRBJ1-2	TGCAGCGCGATTGATCTGGGACATGGCTACACCTTC	CSAIDLGHGYTF
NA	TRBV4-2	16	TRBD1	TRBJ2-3	TGTGCCAGCAGCCAAACCCGGACAGGGGACACAGATACGCAGTATTTT	CASSQTRTGDTDTQYF
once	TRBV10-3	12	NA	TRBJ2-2	TGTGCCATCAGGAATCATGCCGGGGAGCTGTTTTTT	CAIRNHAGELFF
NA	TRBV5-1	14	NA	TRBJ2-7	TGCGCCAGCAGTCCGGCAGGCATAAACTACGAGCAGTACTTC	CASSPAGINYEQYF
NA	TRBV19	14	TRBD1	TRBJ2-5	TGTGCCAGTAGACCCGACAGGGCGGGAGAGACCCAGTACTTC	CASRPDRAGETQYF
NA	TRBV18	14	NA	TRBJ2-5	TGTGCCAGCTCACCTGGGGTGGACCCAGAGACCCAGTACTTC	CASSPGVDPETQYF
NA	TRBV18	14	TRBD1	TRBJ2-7	TGTGCCAGCTCATCGGGACAGGGGTGGGGAGAGCAGTACTTC	CASSSGQGWGEQYF
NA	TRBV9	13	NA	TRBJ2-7	TGTGCCAGCAGCGTAGGGGCGAGTTACGAGCAGTACTTC	CASSVGASYEQYF
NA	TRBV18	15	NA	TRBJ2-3	TGTGCCAGCTCACCCGGACAGTCCGGCACAGATACGCAGTATTTT	CASSPGQSGTDTQYF
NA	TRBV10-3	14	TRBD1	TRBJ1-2	TGTGCCATCAGTGTCCGGGACAGCTTCTATGGCTACACCTTC	CAISVRDSFYGYTF
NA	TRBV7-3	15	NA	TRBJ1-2	TGTGCCAGCAGCTTAAATCGAGGCCCTTCGGGAGGCTACACCTTC	CASSLNRGPSGGYTF
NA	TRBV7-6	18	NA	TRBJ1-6	TGTGCCAGCAGCTTAAAGGTGGCCGTGAGCTCCTATAATTCACCCCTCCACTTT	CASSLKVAVSSYNSPLHF
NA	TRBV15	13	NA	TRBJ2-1	TGTGCCACCAGCAGAGTTAGCGTAGGTGAGCAGTTCTTC	CATSRVSVGEQFF
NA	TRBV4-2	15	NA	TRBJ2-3	TGTGCCAGCAGCCAAGCCCGCAGCCCTAAGGCTACGCAGTATTTT	CASSQARSPKATQYF
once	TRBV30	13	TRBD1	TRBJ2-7	TGTGCCTGGAGTGTACAGGGGCCGTCAGAGCAGTACTTC	CAWSVQGPSEQYF
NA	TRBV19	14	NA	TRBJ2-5	TGTGCCAGTAGTATGGGGCAGGGCGGGGAGACCCAGTACTTC	CASSMGQGGETQYF
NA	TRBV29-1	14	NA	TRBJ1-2	TGCAGCGTTGAAGAAGGGGCGGCCAACTATGGCTACACCTTC	CSVEEGAANYGYTF